This T cell receptor (beta chain) was sequenced for a study of blood T cell repertoires in COVID-19. On the study more broadly: Donors in the United States, Italy and Spain gave samples during acute or convalescent COVID-19. Sources were T cells, B-cell-depleted T cells, or PBMCs; the material itself was cDNA or gDNA.

Generated by immunoSEQ multiplex PCR, the TCRdb table keeps only in-frame clones and is missing some. The table has some 110,000 clones, about nine tenths seen once; the top ten hold less than 2%. Germline V CDR1 and CDR2: MNHNS, SASEGT. Between the trimmed V and J ends, which lost 0 bases and 2 bases, there was a span of 22 bases. The CDR3 spans 19 residues. The sample taken for sequencing was peripheral blood. The TCR comes from a human donor with active COVID-19. The donor label of this sample is uncertain. The V and J genes are TRBV6-1 and TRBJ1-2; D not certain. The CDR3: CASSEAIPLNLGGNYGYTF. The CDR3 DNA is TGTGCCAGCAGTGAAGCTATCCCCTTGAACCTCGGAGGGAACTATGGCTACACCTTC.